The table lists the clone carrying this T cell receptor (beta chain) with a count of one. Its antigen is undetermined. These data come from a study of OX40 agonist ivuxolimab in advanced cancers. Looking at the study overall: The study enrolled dose-escalation patients with hepatocellular carcinoma, melanoma, renal cell or head and neck cancer. Notes on the study in general: On average, CD8+ T cells showed a greater number of expanded clones than CD4+.

Patients with autoimmune history or systemic immunosuppression were excluded. At baseline, cycle 4 day 1, and cycle 7 day 1, blood was sampled. The CDR3 loop spans 13 amino acids. The ends were cut back, 3 bases at V and 4 bases at J, with 7 bases in the middle. Germline V lookup: CDR1 SGDLS, CDR2 YYNGEE. TCRdb's copy holds only in-frame clones and misses some; the assay was immunoSEQ multiplex PCR. Altogether about 69,000 clones are present, about 80% being singletons, with the ten largest covering 2% to 2.5%. The TCR sequence derives from an adult with an advanced solid tumor such as melanoma, head and neck, liver or kidney cancer. V and J are TRBV9 and TRBJ2-2; D call uncertain. Sequencing used CD4+ or CD8+ T cells sorted from blood, obtained in a trial of the OX40 agonist ivuxolimab. CDR3 in DNA: TGTGCCAGCAGCGCAAGTATCACCGGGGAGCTGTTTTTT. The encoded protein is CASSASITGELFF. The full variable domain, its missing parts supplied by reference TRBV9 and TRBJ2-2, is DSGVTQTPKHLITATGQRVTLRCSPRSGDLSVYWYQQSLDQGLQFLIQYYNGEERAKGNILERFSAQQFPDLHSELNLSSLELGDSALYFCASSASITGELFFGEGSRLTVL.